Below are 14 T cell receptor beta chains sequenced from a single sample in a study of Ad26.COV2.S vaccination and SARS-CoV-2 variants. Sequenced by immunoSEQ multiplex PCR; TCRdb stores in-frame clones only, minus some. The profile shows roughly 450,000 clones, 90% of them singletons. Stated treatment: around 19 received Ad26.COV2.S at low or high dose, single or two shots; 5 received placebo; per-sample allocation not given. After the first vaccine or placebo injection, samples were drawn on day 63. The starting material was peripheral blood, obtained in a trial of Ad26.COV2.S vaccine versus placebo. Receptors originate from a person aged 18-65 years who received the Ad26.COV2.S COVID-19 vaccine or a placebo.

V is TRBV6-5 and J is TRBJ2-2; D is unresolved. The CDR3 extends over 12 amino acids. Trimming took off 5 bases at V and 7 bases at J, with 8 bases between the two ends. Germline V gene data show CDR1 as MNHEY and CDR2 as SVGAGI. The chain's CDR3 is CASSKLHGELFF. Written as DNA, the CDR3 is TGTGCCAGCAGTAAACTGCACGGGGAGCTGTTTTTT.

V usage is TRBV6-4 and J usage is TRBJ2-2; no clear D gene. Per the germline V gene, CDR1 is MRHNA and CDR2 is SNTAGT. Trimming left V 2 bases short and J 6 bases short, with 4 bases between. The CDR3 runs 12 residues. The CDR3 reads CASSDHPGELFF. The CDR3 region has the DNA TGTGCCAGCAGTGACCACCCCGGGGAGCTGTTTTTT.

The rearrangement uses TRBV5-4 and TRBJ2-1, with D possibly TRBD2 on 7 matching bases. This CDR3 has 15 amino acids. Germline V CDR1 and CDR2: SGHNT, YYREEE (reference sequence). V was shortened by 4 bases and J by 8 bases, with 19 bases between the two germline ends. CDR3: CASSHQTRGGDEQFF. CDR3 DNA sequence: TGTGCCAGCAGCCACCAAACTAGGGGGGGCGATGAGCAGTTCTTC.

The chain is built from TRBV18 and TRBJ2-1; 12 nucleotides agree with TRBD2. V shed 3 bases, J shed 4 bases, and the junction held 7 bases outside the gene matches. Germline values: CDR1 KGHSH, CDR2 LQKENI. The CDR3 runs to 17 residues. The CDR3 reads CASSPPPGLAGYNEQFF. CDR3 bases: TGTGCCAGCTCACCGCCACCGGGACTAGCGGGTTACAATGAGCAGTTCTTC.

V gene TRBV5-1 combines with J gene TRBJ2-2; D is possibly TRBD1 or TRBD2 (5 bases each). Per the germline V gene, CDR1 is SGHRS and CDR2 is YFSETQ. The length of the CDR3 is 19 residues. The V end was cut by 4 bases, the J end by 1 base, with 23 bases between. As DNA, the CDR3 is TGCGCCAGCAGCCTTGCAACGGACCGGGACGGATTGAACACCGGGGAGCTGTTTTTT. This translates into CASSLATDRDGLNTGELFF. Variable domain in full (rest from reference TRBV5-1 and TRBJ2-2): KAGVTQTPRYLIKTRGQQVTLSCSPISGHRSVSWYQQTPGQGLQFLFEYFSETQRNKGNFPGRFSGRQFSNSRSEMNVSTLELGDSALYLCASSLATDRDGLNTGELFFGEGSRLTVL.

The chain employs TRBV6-2 or TRBV6-3 and TRBJ2-1; either TRBD1 or TRBD2 may fit D (6 bases each). The CDR3 is 12 amino acids. From germline, CDR1 is MNHEY and CDR2 SVGEGT. V gave up 4 bases and J gave up 10 bases, with 11 bases separating them. Here the CDR3 DNA reads TGTGCCAGCAGTTCGGGGGCAAGGGAGCAGTTCTTC. Its protein is CASSSGAREQFF.

The rearrangement links TRBV30 to TRBJ2-3, with D hard to call. CDR1 and CDR2 from the germline V gene are GTSNPN and SVGIG (reference sequence). There are 10 residues in the CDR3. The V end lost 2 bases, the J end lost 6 bases, and 3 bases lay between the germline ends. The CDR3 sequence: CAWSRDTQYF. CDR3 DNA sequence: TGTGCCTGGAGTAGGGATACGCAGTATTTT.

The chain carries TRBV6-5 and TRBJ2-7; 8 bases match TRBD2. CDR1 MNHEY and CDR2 SVGAGI come from the germline V gene. The V gene end was trimmed by 2 bases and the J gene end by 6 bases; junction bases not matched to a gene: 6. The CDR3 length is 14 residues. CDR3 coding DNA: TGTGCCAGCAGTTACGGGGCGGGAGGAGGCGAGCAGTACTTC. Amino acid sequence: CASSYGAGGGEQYF.

The gene calls are TRBV19 and TRBJ1-3; TRBD1 matches 7 bases. Looked up from germline, CDR1 is LNHDA and CDR2 is SQIVND (reference sequence). The V segment lost 9 bases and the J segment 2 bases; nucleotides outside the gene matches: 10. The CDR3 is made up of 15 amino acids. The CDR3 region is CASAMTGSPGNTIYF. The CDR3 DNA reads as TGTGCCAGCGCAATGACAGGGAGCCCTGGAAACACCATATATTTT.

A word on this clone: Other DNA sequences within the sample encode an identical CDR3. The V and J genes are TRBV3-1 (or the pseudogene TRBV3-2) and TRBJ1-1, with D unclear. The germline gives CDR1 LGHDT, CDR2 YNNKEL (reference sequence). The ends were cut back, 1 base at V and 1 base at J, with 4 bases in the middle. CDR3 length: 13 amino acids. The CDR3 is CASSQGRNTEAFF. CDR3 DNA sequence: TGTGCCAGCAGCCAAGGCAGGAACACTGAAGCTTTCTTT.

The chain employs TRBV9 and TRBJ2-5; 10 bases map to TRBD2. This CDR3 has 15 residues. Germline CDR1 is SGDLS and CDR2 is YYNGEE. After removal of 4 bases from V and 5 bases from J, the junction contained 8 bases not matched to a gene. The CDR3 nucleotides are TGTGCCAGCAGCACTGCTAGCGGGAGTAGGGAGACCCAGTACTTC. Protein: CASSTASGSRETQYF.

The chain is built from TRBV10-3 and TRBJ1-1; 8 bases match TRBD1. Trimming removed 4 bases from V and 8 bases from J; junction bases left unmatched: 6. This CDR3 has 13 residues. Germline loops: CDR1 ENHRY, CDR2 SYGVKD. CDR3 loop: CAISGGAGGEAFF. Here the CDR3 DNA reads TGTGCCATCAGTGGTGGTGCAGGGGGCGAAGCTTTCTTT.

This chain joins TRBV14 and TRBJ1-6, with 7 nucleotides matching TRBD1. V trimming: 6 bases; J trimming: 4 bases; junction bases outside the gene matches: 6. The CDR3 totals 15 residues. CDR1 is SGHDN, CDR2 FVKESK, per germline. The chain's CDR3 is CASSVDRAYNSPLHF. The CDR3 DNA reads as TGTGCCAGCAGTGTCGACAGGGCTTATAATTCACCCCTCCACTTT.

This chain joins TRBV27 and TRBJ1-6; D remains ambiguous. Trimming stripped 6 bases from V and 3 bases from J, with 9 bases between. CDR1 and CDR2 from the germline V gene are MNHEY and SMNVEV (reference sequence). The CDR3 is made up of 14 amino acids. Here the CDR3 reads CASSFRRYNSPLHF. In DNA, the CDR3 is TGTGCCAGCAGCTTCAGGCGCTATAATTCACCCCTCCACTTT.